This T cell receptor (beta chain) comes out of a study of cytomegalovirus exposure and HLA in healthy donors (dated by TCRdb to the late 2010s). For the study in its entirety: According to an earlier analysis of 450 to 650 of the donors, roughly 180 million T cells yielded 95 million to 140 million unique TCR beta sequences and approximately 300 Gb of sequence data. An early release covering roughly 580 HLA-typed donors comprised about 300 gigabases of sequencing data and around 80 million unique TCR sequences. Among the roughly 400 genotyped donors, approximately 82% belonged to the genetic ancestry cluster associated with self-reported Caucasian donors. The study aimed to test whether cataloging public T cell receptors could reveal signatures of past pathogen exposure. The study profiled the T cell repertoires of 500 to 800 subjects by immunosequencing and related them to cytomegalovirus serostatus. In addition to the first cohort of approximately 670 subjects, a separate validation cohort of approximately 130 different subjects was used. To predict cytomegalovirus infection status, the study combined high-throughput TCR immunosequencing, statistical association of individual TCRs with disease status, and machine learning. In a later analysis, previously published TCR beta repertoires from 550 to 750 donors were re-analyzed and high-resolution HLA genotyping was added so that TCR occurrence patterns could be studied. Rather than using new phenotypic data, the later analysis identified candidate immune exposures from TCR beta sequences and from how often those sequences occurred across donors. An earlier analysis of several hundred of the donors applied high-throughput TCR beta sequencing to assess whether each TCR beta V gene segment acted as functional or pseudogenic. Alongside the repertoire data, information on donor age, sex, ethnicity and CMV serostatus was compiled. Genome-wide SNP genotypes for about 55% of the 666 donors were used in a later genetic analysis, which treated that subset as a discovery cohort. Every discovery cohort repertoire had been produced on one sequencing platform. HLA typing included class I and class II loci at four-digit resolution. The number of donors typed differed by locus, with roughly 629-640 for A, B, C, DRB1 and DQB1, more than 500 for DQA1, 600 to 610 for DPA1, and around 430 for DPB1. Several DR-DQ haplotypes were treated as single units for association and clustering because of strong linkage in the cohort. Among 398 genotyped donors of the cohort, an average of around 250,000 unique TCR beta nucleotide sequences was sequenced per donor, of which about 19% were non-productive.

Overall study outcomes, separate from this receptor: A total of fewer than 200 TCR beta chains were listed by the study as associated with cytomegalovirus. In a later genetic analysis, fewer N-insertions in productive TCRs were reported among donors in an Asian-associated ancestry cluster than the roughly 700-donor mean. A later analysis found that TCR association rates varied across HLA loci, with DRB1 alleles showing the most associated TCRs and HLA-C alleles the fewest. Most TCR sequences were seen in very few donors, while some public TCRs were found in many individuals. In both the original and validation cohorts, the classifier was reported to diagnose cytomegalovirus status with high specificity and sensitivity. Immune exposure information for the cohort was limited to CMV serostatus. HLA typing was unavailable for some donors at each locus, so association tests used only the typed subset. In an earlier analysis of under 600 of the donors, most TCR beta V segments were observed in productive rearrangements about 90% or about 30% of the time, broadly matching IMGT annotations. A cluster of highly shared sequence variants was judged likely to be a technical artifact of the sequencing pipeline. An association between a missense DCLRE1C variant and V-gene and J-gene trimming of TCR beta chains was found in a later genetic analysis and replicated in an independent cohort. Linkage disequilibrium might explain the correlated functional status among segregating V segments, but an unknown experimental factor could not be ruled out. In vitro tests confirmed that three of the cytomegalovirus-associated TCR beta chains recognize cytomegalovirus antigens. The authors suggested that the approach could potentially be extended to other disease states and immunological phenotypes. Assigning TCR associations to individual alleles was difficult when HLA alleles, especially DR and DQ, strongly co-occurred. The earlier analysis of some 560 of the donors excluded some 16 rarely observed V segments, including chromosome 9 orphons, because counts were too low. Several of the top co-occurrence clusters appeared to be linked to parvovirus B19, influenza, CMV and Epstein-Barr virus, according to a later analysis. Presence/absence analyses assumed roughly uniform sequencing depth across donors, an assumption that may not hold. In a later analysis, most CMV-associated TCR beta chains were found to appear HLA-restricted, with HLA associations seemingly driven largely by CMV exposure. A further reported finding was that TCR beta sequences accurately predicted the HLA-A and HLA-B alleles for most subjects in the first cohort. At a false discovery rate of 0.05, a later analysis linked approximately 18,000 TCR beta sequences to specific HLA alleles. Only TCR beta chains were sequenced in this cohort, and the absence of alpha or paired-chain data limited detectable features. A later analysis found that HLA-associated TCR beta chains were more clonally expanded and had lower generation probabilities than equally common non-associated chains.

In regard to this clone: Its antigen remains unidentified. Per-nucleotide qualities are absent, and no much larger clonotype sits a single base away.

Library method: the immunoSEQ multiplex PCR assay. For the multiplex PCR, a mixture combining 60 forward primers for TCR Vbeta segments and 13 reverse primers for TCR Jbeta segments was used. The CDR3 region of rearranged TCR beta genes was amplified from genomic DNA with a multiplex PCR assay. Amplified TCR beta libraries were sequenced as 87-base-pair reads on the Illumina HiSeq System. The study's own analysis went as follows. A later analysis tallied 75 million to 95 million unique TCR beta chains across the 666 repertoires, and about 10 million of those chains were shared by two or more donors. Raw reads were error-corrected and collapsed into unique sequences with a nearest-neighbor algorithm that merged closely related sequences to remove PCR and sequencing errors. CDR3 sequences were aligned to IMGT reference sequences to assign V, D and J gene segments. Each retained sequence needed at least a six-nucleotide match to both a V gene segment and a J gene segment. A rearrangement was called productive if the CDR3 had no stop codons and remained in frame with V and J, and every other rearrangement was called non-productive. CDR3 was defined according to IMGT convention as the region running from the second conserved V-encoded cysteine to the conserved J-encoded phenylalanine. Sequences without an unambiguous match to a single V gene segment were excluded from the earlier analysis of about 600 of the donors. An earlier analysis of fewer than 750 of the donors classified V segments as functional when productive rearrangements were above 56.7% and as segregating when the standard deviation between donors was above 5%. To diagnose cytomegalovirus status from the catalog of TCR beta chain sequences, a statistical classification framework was built. In a later analysis, TCR nucleotide sequences were compared against IMGT/GENE-DB human TR gene sequences so that V and J genes could be assigned. A later analysis assigned CDR3 sequences and most-parsimonious VDJ recombination scenarios with the TCRdist pipeline. A later analysis defined each TCR beta chain by its CDR3 amino acid sequence plus V-gene family, and excluded reads lacking a unique V-gene family. To address suspected cross-contamination and a sequencing artifact, a later analysis removed around 600 highly shared, low-generation-probability nucleotide sequences. In a later analysis, a clonal expansion index was calculated for each public chain from normalized within-repertoire ranks of inferred template counts. In a later analysis, generation probabilities were computed with a VDJ recombination model fitted to out-of-frame rearrangements, and the resulting probabilities were checked against IGoR. Hypergeometric tests were used in a later analysis to score TCR-TCR, TCR-HLA and TCR-CMV co-occurrence, with a repertoire-size bias correction applied to the TCR pairs. A later analysis estimated false discovery rates by permuting HLA or CMV assignments 20 times. A later analysis grouped co-occurring TCRs with DBSCAN, adding TCRdist sequence similarity when clustering within HLA-allele-positive subsets. For co-occurrence clustering, repertoires with fewer than 30,000 or more than 120,000 public chains were excluded, along with four or five repertoires with anomalous nucleotide sharing. In TCRdb, the immuneACCESS table is reduced to in-frame sequences with V and J assigned. These tables do not hold every clone; where another copy was compared, an unresolved V gene accounts for under half, and the others remain unexplained. That table gives V, J and clone size, and the DNA gave D and trimming. In this sample the table shows 120,000 to 150,000 clones, almost 85% of which occur a single time. Clones ranked in the top ten supply approximately 5.5% of the sample.

The cohort comprised under 700 healthy bone marrow donors. All cohort members were sampled while nominally healthy, although unrecorded immune exposures were likely present. The donor was CMV seropositive and belonged to the group of about 290 seropositive cohort members. A peripheral blood sample was provided by each donor, and peripheral blood mononuclear cells were used for TCR beta sequencing. The Qiagen DNeasy Blood Extraction Kit was used to extract genomic DNA from the blood cell samples. Sequenced: PBMCs. The clonotype comes from a man younger than 45 in good health and CMV-seropositive.

The nucleotide sequence reads as follows: TGTGCCAGCAGCTTGTGGCAGATCCAAGAGACCCAGTACTTC. The translation is CASSLWQIQETQYF. The V gene is TRBV5-6 and the J gene is TRBJ2-5; the D gene is not confidently resolved. V is shortened by 1 base, J by 1 base, and the region joining them spans 8 bases. CDR1 and CDR2 are read off the germline V gene as SGHDT and YYEEEE. Taken from cysteine to phenylalanine, the CDR3 has 14 residues. CDR3 DNA only is kept here, 42 bases in frame from base 1. When the CDR3 is completed using the reference TRBV5-6 and TRBJ2-5 genes on either side, the full variable domain is DAGVTQSPTHLIKTRGQQVTLRCSPKSGHDTVSWYQQALGQGPQFIFQYYEEEERQRGNFPDRFSGHQFPNYSSELNVNALLLGDSALYLCASSLWQIQETQYFGPGTRLLVL.